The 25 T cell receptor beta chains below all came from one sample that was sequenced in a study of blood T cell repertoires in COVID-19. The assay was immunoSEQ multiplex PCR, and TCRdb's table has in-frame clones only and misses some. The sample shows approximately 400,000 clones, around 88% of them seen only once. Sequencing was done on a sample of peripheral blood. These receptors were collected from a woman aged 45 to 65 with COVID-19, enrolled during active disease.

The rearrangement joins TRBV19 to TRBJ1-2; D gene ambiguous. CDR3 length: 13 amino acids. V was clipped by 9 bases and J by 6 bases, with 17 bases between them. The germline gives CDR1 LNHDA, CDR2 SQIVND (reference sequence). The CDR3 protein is CARDKLTPNGYTF. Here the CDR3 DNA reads TGTGCCAGGGATAAATTGACTCCAAATGGCTACACCTTC.

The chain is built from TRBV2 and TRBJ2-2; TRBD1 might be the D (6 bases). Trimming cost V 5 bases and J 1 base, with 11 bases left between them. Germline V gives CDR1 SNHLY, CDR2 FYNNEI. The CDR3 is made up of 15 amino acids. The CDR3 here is CASSPDRRNTGELFF. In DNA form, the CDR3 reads TGTGCCAGCAGTCCCGACAGGAGGAACACCGGGGAGCTGTTTTTT.

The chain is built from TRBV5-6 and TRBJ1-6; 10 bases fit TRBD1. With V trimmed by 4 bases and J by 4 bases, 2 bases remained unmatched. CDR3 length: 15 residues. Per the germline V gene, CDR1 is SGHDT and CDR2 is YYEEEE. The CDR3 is CASSAGQGYNSPLHF. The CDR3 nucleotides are TGTGCCAGCAGCGCGGGACAGGGGTATAATTCACCCCTCCACTTT.

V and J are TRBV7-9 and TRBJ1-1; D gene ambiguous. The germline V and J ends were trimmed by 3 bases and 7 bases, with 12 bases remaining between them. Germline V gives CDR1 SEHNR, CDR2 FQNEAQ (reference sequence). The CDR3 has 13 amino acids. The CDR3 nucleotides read TGTGCCAGCAGCTTGGAGGGCGGATATGAAGCTTTCTTT. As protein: CASSLEGGYEAFF. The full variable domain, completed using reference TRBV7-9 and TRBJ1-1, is DTGVSQNPRHKITKRGQNVTFRCDPISEHNRLYWYRQTLGQGPEFLTYFQNEAQLEKSRLLSDRFSAERPKGSFSTLEIQRTEQGDSAMYLCASSLEGGYEAFFGQGTRLTVV.

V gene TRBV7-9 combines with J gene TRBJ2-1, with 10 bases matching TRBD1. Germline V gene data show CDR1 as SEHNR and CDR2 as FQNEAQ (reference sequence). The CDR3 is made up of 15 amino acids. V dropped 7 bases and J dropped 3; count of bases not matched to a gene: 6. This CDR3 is CASMFGTGVYNEQFF. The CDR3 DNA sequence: TGTGCCAGCATGTTTGGGACAGGGGTCTACAATGAGCAGTTCTTC.

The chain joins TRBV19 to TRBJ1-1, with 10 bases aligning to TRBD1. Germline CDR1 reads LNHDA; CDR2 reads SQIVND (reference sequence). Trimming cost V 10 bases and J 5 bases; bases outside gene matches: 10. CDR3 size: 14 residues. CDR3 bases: TGTGCCACCTTGACAGGGGGCGTAGGAACTGAAGCTTTCTTT. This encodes CATLTGGVGTEAFF.

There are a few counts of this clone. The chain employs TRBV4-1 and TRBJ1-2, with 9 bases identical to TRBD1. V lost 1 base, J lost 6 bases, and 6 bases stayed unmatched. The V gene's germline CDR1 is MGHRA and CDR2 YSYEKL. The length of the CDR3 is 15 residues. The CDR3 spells CASSQVSGTGNGYTF. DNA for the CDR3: TGCGCCAGCAGCCAAGTTTCCGGGACAGGGAATGGCTACACCTTC.

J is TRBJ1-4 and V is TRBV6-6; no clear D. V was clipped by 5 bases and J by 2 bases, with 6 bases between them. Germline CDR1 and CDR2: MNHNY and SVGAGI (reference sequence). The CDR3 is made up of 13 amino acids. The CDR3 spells CASSSRTNEKLFF. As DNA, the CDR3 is TGTGCCAGCAGTAGCCGGACTAATGAAAAACTGTTTTTT.

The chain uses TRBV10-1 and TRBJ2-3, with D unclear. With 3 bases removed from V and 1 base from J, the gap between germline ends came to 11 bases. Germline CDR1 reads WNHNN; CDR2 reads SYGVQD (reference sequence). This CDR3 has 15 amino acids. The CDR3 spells CASSDHTPRTDTQYF. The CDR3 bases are TGCGCCAGCAGTGACCATACACCACGCACAGATACGCAGTATTTT.

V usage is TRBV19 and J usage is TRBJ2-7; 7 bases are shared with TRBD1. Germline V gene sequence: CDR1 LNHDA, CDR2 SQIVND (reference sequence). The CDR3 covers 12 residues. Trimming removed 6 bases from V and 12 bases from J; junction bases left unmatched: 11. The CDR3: CASREGDGQAYF. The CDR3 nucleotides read TGTGCCAGTAGAGAGGGGGACGGACAGGCGTACTTC.

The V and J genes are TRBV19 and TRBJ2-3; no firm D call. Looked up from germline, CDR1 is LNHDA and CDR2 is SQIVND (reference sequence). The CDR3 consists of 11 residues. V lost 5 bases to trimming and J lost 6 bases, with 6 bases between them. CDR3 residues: CASSEEDTQYF. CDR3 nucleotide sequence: TGTGCCAGTAGTGAGGAGGATACGCAGTATTTT.

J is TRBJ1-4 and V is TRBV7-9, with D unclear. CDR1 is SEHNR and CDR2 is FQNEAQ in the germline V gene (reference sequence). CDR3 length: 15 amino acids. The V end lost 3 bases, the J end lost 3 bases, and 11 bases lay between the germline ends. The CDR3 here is CASSFTGEANEKLFF. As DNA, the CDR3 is TGTGCCAGCAGCTTTACCGGGGAGGCTAATGAAAAACTGTTTTTT.

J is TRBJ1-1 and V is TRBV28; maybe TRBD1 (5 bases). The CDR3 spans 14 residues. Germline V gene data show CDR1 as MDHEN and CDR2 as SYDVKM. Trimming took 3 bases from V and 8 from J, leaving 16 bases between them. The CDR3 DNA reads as TGTGCCAGCAGTTTGCCCATGGAAGGGGCGGAAGCTTTCTTT. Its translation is CASSLPMEGAEAFF.

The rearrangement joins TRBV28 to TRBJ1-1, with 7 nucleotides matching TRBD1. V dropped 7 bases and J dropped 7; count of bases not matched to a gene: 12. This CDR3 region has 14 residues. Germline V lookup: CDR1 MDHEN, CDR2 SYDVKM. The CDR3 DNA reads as TGTGCCAGCAATCCAACAGGGGCTCCCCTTGAAGCTTTCTTT. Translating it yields CASNPTGAPLEAFF.

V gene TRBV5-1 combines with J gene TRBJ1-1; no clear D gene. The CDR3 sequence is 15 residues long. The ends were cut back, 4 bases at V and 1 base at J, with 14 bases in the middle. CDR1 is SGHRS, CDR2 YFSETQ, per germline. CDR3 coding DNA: TGCGCCAGCAGCACGGAGGCGGGCGGGAACACTGAAGCTTTCTTT. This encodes CASSTEAGGNTEAFF. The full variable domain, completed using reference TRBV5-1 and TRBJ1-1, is KAGVTQTPRYLIKTRGQQVTLSCSPISGHRSVSWYQQTPGQGLQFLFEYFSETQRNKGNFPGRFSGRQFSNSRSEMNVSTLELGDSALYLCASSTEAGGNTEAFFGQGTRLTVV.

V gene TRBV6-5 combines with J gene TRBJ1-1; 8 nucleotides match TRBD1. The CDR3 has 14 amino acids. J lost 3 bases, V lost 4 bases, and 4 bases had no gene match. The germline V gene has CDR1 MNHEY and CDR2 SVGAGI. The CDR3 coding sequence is TGTGCCAGCAGTTTTATGACAGGGGACACTGAAGCTTTCTTT. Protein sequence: CASSFMTGDTEAFF.

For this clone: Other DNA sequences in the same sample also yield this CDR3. The CDR3 bases are TGTGCCAGCAGTTTATCCGGGGGGGAGCAGTACTTC. Translated, it gives CASSLSGGEQYF. The rearrangement joins TRBV27 to TRBJ2-7; the match to TRBD2 covers 7 bases. The germline V gene has CDR1 MNHEY and CDR2 SMNVEV (reference sequence). This CDR3 spans 12 amino acids. With 0 bases clipped from V and 7 bases from J, the junction kept 0 bases outside the gene matches.

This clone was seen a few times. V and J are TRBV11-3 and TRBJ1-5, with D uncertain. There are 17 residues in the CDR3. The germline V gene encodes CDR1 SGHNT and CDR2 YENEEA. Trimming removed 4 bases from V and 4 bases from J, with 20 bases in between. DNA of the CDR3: TGTGCCAGCAGCTCCGGGTTCATAAACCTTAGGAATCAGCCCCAGCATTTT. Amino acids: CASSSGFINLRNQPQHF.

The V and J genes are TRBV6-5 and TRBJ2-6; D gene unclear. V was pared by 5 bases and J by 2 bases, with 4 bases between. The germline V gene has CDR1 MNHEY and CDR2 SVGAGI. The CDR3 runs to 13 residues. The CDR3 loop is CASSPAGANVLTF. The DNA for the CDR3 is TGTGCCAGCAGTCCTGCTGGGGCCAACGTCCTGACTTTC.

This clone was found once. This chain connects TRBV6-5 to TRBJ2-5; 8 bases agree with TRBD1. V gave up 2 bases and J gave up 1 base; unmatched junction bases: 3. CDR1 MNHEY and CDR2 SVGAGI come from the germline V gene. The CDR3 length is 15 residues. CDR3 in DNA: TGTGCCAGCAGTTACGCAGGGGGCGGCCAAGAGACCCAGTACTTC. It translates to CASSYAGGGQETQYF.

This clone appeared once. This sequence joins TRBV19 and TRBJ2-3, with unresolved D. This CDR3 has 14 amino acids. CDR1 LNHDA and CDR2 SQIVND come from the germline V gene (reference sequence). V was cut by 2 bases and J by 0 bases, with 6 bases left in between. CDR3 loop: CASSIQDSTDTQYF. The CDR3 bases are TGTGCCAGTAGTATACAGGATAGCACAGATACGCAGTATTTT. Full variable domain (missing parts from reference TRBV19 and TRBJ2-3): DGGITQSPKYLFRKEGQNVTLSCEQNLNHDAMYWYRQDPGQGLRLIYYSQIVNDFQKGDIAEGYSVSREKKESFPLTVTSAQKNPTAFYLCASSIQDSTDTQYFGPGTRLTVL.

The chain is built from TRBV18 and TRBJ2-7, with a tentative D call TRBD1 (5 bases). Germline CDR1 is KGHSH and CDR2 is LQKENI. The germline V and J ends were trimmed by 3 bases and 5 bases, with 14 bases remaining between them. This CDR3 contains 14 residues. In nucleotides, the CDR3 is TGTGCCAGCTCACCGGCCAGGGCCCCGGACGAGCAGTACTTC. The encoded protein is CASSPARAPDEQYF. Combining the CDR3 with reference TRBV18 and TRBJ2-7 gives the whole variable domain NAGVMQNPRHLVRRRGQEARLRCSPMKGHSHVYWYRQLPEEGLKFMVYLQKENIIDESGMPKERFSAEFPKEGPSILRIQQVVRGDSAAYFCASSPARAPDEQYFGPGTRLTVT.

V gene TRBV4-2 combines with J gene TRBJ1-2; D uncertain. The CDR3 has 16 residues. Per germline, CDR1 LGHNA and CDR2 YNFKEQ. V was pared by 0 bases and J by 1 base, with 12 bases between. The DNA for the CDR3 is TGTGCCAGCAGCCAAGACCCCCCGCGGGGTAACTATGGCTACACCTTC. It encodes CASSQDPPRGNYGYTF.

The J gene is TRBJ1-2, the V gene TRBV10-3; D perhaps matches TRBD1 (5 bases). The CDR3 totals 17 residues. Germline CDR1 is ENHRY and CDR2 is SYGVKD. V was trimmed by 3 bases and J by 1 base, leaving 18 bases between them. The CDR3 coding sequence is TGTGCCATCAGTGATTCCGGATTGGGGGGATTTAACTATGGCTACACCTTC. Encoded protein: CAISDSGLGGFNYGYTF.

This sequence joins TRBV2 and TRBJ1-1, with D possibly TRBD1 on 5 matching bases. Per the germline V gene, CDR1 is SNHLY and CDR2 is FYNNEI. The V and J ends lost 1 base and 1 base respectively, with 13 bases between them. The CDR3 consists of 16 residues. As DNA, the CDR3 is TGTGCCAGCAGTGAAGTCCAGGGTAGAGGGAACACTGAAGCTTTCTTT. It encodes CASSEVQGRGNTEAFF.